These 9 T cell receptor beta chains originate from one sample sequenced in a study of cytomegalovirus exposure and HLA in healthy donors. Researchers ran the PCR with 60 Vbeta and 13 Jbeta primers. Sequencing used immunoSEQ multiplex PCR; TCRdb keeps in-frame clones, though not all of them. The sample holds under 150,000 clones, 80% seen once. The specimen was PBMCs. These receptors were collected from a male donor in good health and CMV-seronegative.

The gene calls are TRBV19 and TRBJ1-5, with a weak D call TRBD1 (6 bases). V lost 8 bases and J lost 7, with 15 bases in between. This CDR3 contains 13 residues. Per germline, CDR1 LNHDA and CDR2 SQIVND (reference sequence). The CDR3 protein is CASRQERVQPQHF. CDR3 coding DNA: TGTGCCAGTCGACAGGAACGGGTCCAGCCCCAGCATTTT.

The chain joins TRBV7-2 to TRBJ2-7, with 7 nucleotides matching TRBD1. Germline CDR1 and CDR2: SGHTA and FQGNSA. J gave up 0 bases and V 2 bases, and 4 bases lay outside the gene matches. This CDR3 contains 15 residues. CDR3 DNA: TGTGCCAGCAGCTTAACGGGACAGATCTCCTACGAGCAGTACTTC. Translating it yields CASSLTGQISYEQYF.

This clone turned up a few times. The chain employs TRBV15 and TRBJ2-1; D possibly corresponds to TRBD2 (6 bases). Deletions cut 1 base from V and 2 bases from J, with 9 bases between. In germline, CDR1 is LNHNV, CDR2 YYDKDF (reference sequence). This CDR3 has 15 amino acids. The CDR3 nucleotides are TGTGCCACCAGCAGAGTAACGGGGGCCTACAATGAGCAGTTCTTC. Translation gives CATSRVTGAYNEQFF.

The chain employs TRBV10-2 and TRBJ1-5; D not resolved. Germline V lookup: CDR1 WSHSY, CDR2 SAAADI. CDR3 length equals 13 residues. V was clipped by 6 bases and J by 4 bases, with 10 bases between them. Here the CDR3 reads CASSPNWNQPQHF. Here the CDR3 DNA reads TGCGCCAGCAGCCCTAATTGGAATCAGCCCCAGCATTTT.

V gene TRBV7-3 combines with J gene TRBJ2-7; possible D gene TRBD2, 6 bases. The CDR3 spans 14 residues. Deletions cut 0 bases from V and 0 bases from J, with 6 bases between. Germline V gives CDR1 SGHTA, CDR2 FQGTGA. The CDR3 nucleotides read TGTGCCAGCAGCTTAACTAGCGGCTCCTACGAGCAGTACTTC. Encoded protein: CASSLTSGSYEQYF.

This chain joins TRBV4-3 and TRBJ2-3; D is uncertain. Trimming pared 2 bases from V and 4 bases from J, leaving 7 bases between. Per germline, CDR1 LGHNA and CDR2 YSLEER. The CDR3 contains 13 residues. CDR3 loop: CASSQRGADTQYF. For the CDR3, the DNA is TGCGCCAGCAGCCAACGAGGTGCAGATACGCAGTATTTT.

The J gene is TRBJ2-7, the V gene TRBV27; 7 nucleotides match TRBD1. In germline, CDR1 is MNHEY, CDR2 SMNVEV (reference sequence). The CDR3 loop spans 15 amino acids. J was trimmed by 10 bases and V by 5 bases; bases with no gene match: 17. CDR3 loop: CASSLAGTVGSGQYF. The CDR3 DNA sequence: TGTGCCAGCAGTCTCGCCGGGACAGTGGGAAGCGGTCAGTACTTC.

Only one count was recorded for this clone. The CDR3 region is CASSQNRGNSETQYF. The DNA for the CDR3 is TGTGCCAGCAGCCAGAACAGGGGGAATTCCGAGACCCAGTACTTC. The rearrangement uses TRBV6-1 and TRBJ2-5; 8 nucleotides line up with TRBD1. The germline V gene has CDR1 MNHNS and CDR2 SASEGT. With 6 bases clipped from V and 5 bases from J, the junction kept 11 bases outside the gene matches. This CDR3 is 15 amino acids long.

The CDR3 is CSVEPQGAYEQYF. The CDR3 DNA reads TGCAGCGTTGAGCCGCAGGGTGCCTACGAGCAGTACTTC. The chain uses TRBV29-1 and TRBJ2-7; D perhaps matches TRBD1 (5 bases). Trimming pared 3 bases from V and 2 bases from J, leaving 11 bases between. The CDR3 loop spans 13 amino acids. Germline V gives CDR1 SQVTM, CDR2 ANQGSEA.